Listed below are T cell receptor beta chains from one sample, sequenced in a study of blood T cell repertoires in COVID-19. The assay was immunoSEQ multiplex PCR, and TCRdb's table has in-frame clones only and misses some. Found here are about 42,000 clones, around 90% of them singletons; the top ten hold approximately 3%. The sequenced sample was peripheral blood. These TCRs come from a man aged 50-60 years with active COVID-19. Each CDR3 is given with its conserved first and last residue. Fields, in order: clone size, J gene, D gene, V gene, CDR3 protein, CDR3 DNA. A D gene is named only where the DNA matches it firmly. The size field is filled for only some rows; it gives once, few, many or a size class.

abundance: -; j_gene: TRBJ2-1; d_gene: -; v_gene: TRBV19; CDR3aa: CASSIKGRRFEQFF; CDR3nt: TGTGCCAGTAGTATAAAGGGGAGGAGGTTTGAGCAGTTCTTC
abundance: once; j_gene: TRBJ2-7; d_gene: TRBD1; v_gene: TRBV7-9; CDR3aa: CASSLDRPGSYEQYF; CDR3nt: TGTGCCAGCAGCTTGGACAGGCCGGGCTCCTACGAGCAGTACTTC
abundance: -; j_gene: TRBJ2-2; d_gene: TRBD2; v_gene: TRBV25-1; CDR3aa: CASSEFGGGAGGELFF; CDR3nt: TGTGCCAGCAGTGAATTCGGCGGGGGGGCAGGCGGGGAGCTGTTTTTT
abundance: -; j_gene: TRBJ2-7; d_gene: -; v_gene: TRBV30; CDR3aa: CAWSVPGNYEQYF; CDR3nt: TGTGCCTGGAGTGTACCGGGTAACTACGAGCAGTACTTC
abundance: -; j_gene: TRBJ1-3; d_gene: -; v_gene: TRBV12-2; CDR3aa: CASRPEWPLRYTIYF; CDR3nt: TGTGCAAGTCGCCCCGAATGGCCCTTAAGATACACCATATATTTT
abundance: -; j_gene: TRBJ2-5; d_gene: TRBD2; v_gene: TRBV7-3; CDR3aa: CASSLRAGEQETQYF; CDR3nt: TGTGCCAGCAGTCTTCGAGCGGGGGAGCAAGAGACCCAGTACTTC
abundance: -; j_gene: TRBJ2-1; d_gene: TRBD1; v_gene: TRBV27; CDR3aa: CASSLRQGADEQFF; CDR3nt: TGTGCCAGCAGTCTACGCCAGGGGGCTGATGAGCAGTTCTTC
abundance: -; j_gene: TRBJ2-5; d_gene: -; v_gene: TRBV6-2/TRBV6-3; CDR3aa: CASSYNRGLGQETQYF; CDR3nt: TGTGCCAGCAGTTACAATCGGGGGTTGGGCCAAGAGACCCAGTACTTC
abundance: -; j_gene: TRBJ2-2; d_gene: TRBD1; v_gene: TRBV19; CDR3aa: CASRDRGRGGELFF; CDR3nt: TGTGCCAGTAGGGACAGGGGGCGAGGCGGGGAGCTGTTTTTT
abundance: -; j_gene: TRBJ2-5; d_gene: TRBD2; v_gene: TRBV6-6; CDR3aa: CASSRTGLAGQETQYF; CDR3nt: TGTGCCAGCAGCCGAACCGGACTAGCGGGGCAAGAGACCCAGTACTTC
abundance: once; j_gene: TRBJ2-7; d_gene: -; v_gene: TRBV6-5; CDR3aa: CASSYARSRTGEQYF; CDR3nt: TGTGCCAGCAGTTACGCCCGGAGCCGCACGGGCGAGCAGTACTTC
abundance: -; j_gene: TRBJ2-3; d_gene: -; v_gene: TRBV4-1; CDR3aa: CASSQVVSNLNTDTQYF; CDR3nt: TGCGCCAGCAGCCAAGTTGTTAGCAACCTAAACACAGATACGCAGTATTTT
abundance: -; j_gene: TRBJ2-3; d_gene: TRBD1; v_gene: TRBV28; CDR3aa: CASGRDRLTDTQYF; CDR3nt: TGTGCCAGCGGCCGGGACAGGTTAACAGATACGCAGTATTTT
abundance: -; j_gene: TRBJ1-1; d_gene: TRBD1; v_gene: TRBV3-1/TRBV3-2; CDR3aa: CASRGGRGFGTEAFF; CDR3nt: TGTGCCAGCAGAGGAGGCAGGGGGTTCGGCACTGAAGCTTTCTTT
abundance: -; j_gene: TRBJ1-2; d_gene: TRBD1; v_gene: TRBV28; CDR3aa: CASSFGTGHQGYTF; CDR3nt: TGTGCCAGCAGTTTTGGGACAGGGCATCAGGGCTACACCTTC
abundance: -; j_gene: TRBJ2-2; d_gene: TRBD2; v_gene: TRBV3-1/TRBV3-2; CDR3aa: CASSQGTRWTGELFF; CDR3nt: TGTGCCAGCAGCCAAGGGACTAGGTGGACCGGGGAGCTGTTTTTT
abundance: -; j_gene: TRBJ1-4; d_gene: -; v_gene: TRBV11-1; CDR3aa: CASSLVRSNEKLFF; CDR3nt: TGTGCCAGCAGCTTAGTTCGGAGTAATGAAAAACTGTTTTTT